This is a list of T cell receptor beta chains from one sample in a study of graft-versus-host responses after intestinal transplantation. Clones were read by immunoSEQ multiplex PCR, and TCRdb kept only the in-frame ones, dropping some. The table lists about 78,000 clones, around 87% of them singletons. These receptors have no known antigen. The sample consisted of unstimulated CD8+ T cells sorted from spleen or lymph node cells, taken before transplant. These receptors all stem from a human donor who was the organ donor for an intestinal transplant. CDR3s include the opening cysteine and the closing phenylalanine or tryptophan. D genes are given only for firm matches. The size entry is marked missing in some rows and otherwise reads once, few, many or a size class.

TRBV5-1,-,TRBJ1-5,TRBD1,TGCGCCAGCAGATTGGGACAGGGTGCCGATCAGCCCCAGCATTTT,CASRLGQGADQPQHF
TRBV7-9,-,TRBJ1-6,-,TGTGCCAGCAGCTTAGGTCCGACAGCCCGAATCAATAATTCACCCCTCCACTTT,CASSLGPTARINNSPLHF
TRBV9,-,TRBJ1-4,-,TGTGCCAGCAGTGAGACTCCGCGGACTAATGAAAAACTGTTTTTT,CASSETPRTNEKLFF
TRBV28,-,TRBJ1-1,TRBD1,TGTGCCAGCAGTTTATACAGGGGCATCGGGCCGAACACTGAAGCTTTCTTT,CASSLYRGIGPNTEAFF
TRBV27,-,TRBJ1-5,-,TGTGCCACCACTCAGGGGCGGAATCAGCCCCAGCATTTT,CATTQGRNQPQHF
TRBV7-9,-,TRBJ1-1,-,TGTGCCAGCACCTTAGGGTCCTACGTCTCGGACACTGAAGCTTTCTTT,CASTLGSYVSDTEAFF
TRBV27,-,TRBJ2-1,TRBD2,TGTGCCAGCAGTTTCGGACTAGCGGGCCAGCAGTTCTTC,CASSFGLAGQQFF
TRBV27,-,TRBJ1-5,-,TGTGCCAGCAGTCCCCAACTCCAAGACAGGCGCAATCAGCCCCAGCATTTT,CASSPQLQDRRNQPQHF
TRBV27,-,TRBJ1-1,-,TGTGCCAGCAGTTTAACATGGAACACTGAAGCTTTCTTT,CASSLTWNTEAFF
TRBV7-9,once,TRBJ2-5,TRBD1,TGTGCCAGCAGCCCACCTTACTGGACAGGGGGCGAGACCCAGTACTTC,CASSPPYWTGGETQYF
TRBV2,-,TRBJ2-5,-,TGTGCCAGCAGTGAAGGGCGGGTCCTCCAAGAGACCCAGTACTTC,CASSEGRVLQETQYF
TRBV4-1,-,TRBJ2-1,TRBD2,TGCGCCAGCAGCCAAGTTGGCGGGGGGGCCATCAATGAGCAGTTCTTC,CASSQVGGGAINEQFF
TRBV7-9,-,TRBJ1-1,-,TGTGCCAGCAGCCCGCCCCCGGGGAGCACTGAAGCTTTCTTT,CASSPPPGSTEAFF
TRBV19,-,TRBJ1-5,-,TGTGCCAGTAGGCAGCCCCCAGGGGCGGTCAATCAGCCCCAGCATTTT,CASRQPPGAVNQPQHF
TRBV29-1,-,TRBJ2-3,-,TGCAGCGTTGAACGCGGGGTCACAGATACGCAGTATTTT,CSVERGVTDTQYF
TRBV23-1,-,TRBJ1-2,-,TGCGCCAGCAGTCCGCTAACTATCGTCGCCTATGGCTACACCTTC,CASSPLTIVAYGYTF
TRBV27,-,TRBJ2-6,-,TGTGCCAGCAGTCCTTCTGGGGCCAACGTCCTGACTTTC,CASSPSGANVLTF
TRBV28,-,TRBJ2-2,-,TGTGCCAGCAGTTTGGGCAGGGTTGCCAACACCGGGGAGCTGTTTTTT,CASSLGRVANTGELFF
TRBV7-9,-,TRBJ1-4,TRBD1,TGTGCCAGCAGCCCGACAGGGCAAGGCAGAACTAATGAAAAACTGTTTTTT,CASSPTGQGRTNEKLFF
TRBV9,-,TRBJ1-1,TRBD1,TGTGCCAGCAGCGCATCGGGACAGATGAACACTGAAGCTTTCTTT,CASSASGQMNTEAFF
TRBV2,-,TRBJ2-5,-,TGTGCCAGCAGTGAATTAGAGGACAGACAAGAGACCCAGTACTTC,CASSELEDRQETQYF
TRBV7-9,-,TRBJ2-1,-,TGTGCCAGCAGCTTAGAAGGGAGTCGGGAGCAGTTCTTC,CASSLEGSREQFF
TRBV15,-,TRBJ1-1,TRBD1,TGTGCCACCAGCAGAGATATCGGCAGGGGGACTGAAGCTTTCTTT,CATSRDIGRGTEAFF
TRBV25-1,-,TRBJ1-3,-,TGTGCCAGCAGTGGGAATTGGGCCAGTAGACGCTCTGGAAACACCATATATTTT,CASSGNWASRRSGNTIYF
TRBV7-6,once,TRBJ1-1,-,TGTGCCAGCAGCTTAGACTCCTACACTGAAGCTTTCTTT,CASSLDSYTEAFF
TRBV6-1,-,TRBJ1-1,-,TGTGCCAGCGGTCGAAGGGGGGGCTTTACTGAAGCTTTCTTT,CASGRRGGFTEAFF
TRBV7-2,-,TRBJ1-4,-,TGTGCCAGCAGCTTAGCGAACCCCTATATCACGGAACTGTTTTTT,CASSLANPYITELFF
TRBV15,-,TRBJ1-5,TRBD1,TGTGCCACCAGCAGAAATTTGCAGGGGGGAAGCAATCAGCCCCAGCATTTT,CATSRNLQGGSNQPQHF
TRBV28,-,TRBJ1-5,TRBD1,TGTGCCAGCACCCACACCGCGACAGGGTCCCTCAATCAGCCCCAGCATTTT,CASTHTATGSLNQPQHF
TRBV4-2,-,TRBJ2-5,-,TGTGCCAGCAGCCAACTACAGGTCCTTCAATCCCAAGAGACCCAGTACTTC,CASSQLQVLQSQETQYF
TRBV28,-,TRBJ1-1,TRBD1,TGTGCCAGCAGCCAACCCGGGACAGAAGGGACTGAAGCTTTCTTT,CASSQPGTEGTEAFF